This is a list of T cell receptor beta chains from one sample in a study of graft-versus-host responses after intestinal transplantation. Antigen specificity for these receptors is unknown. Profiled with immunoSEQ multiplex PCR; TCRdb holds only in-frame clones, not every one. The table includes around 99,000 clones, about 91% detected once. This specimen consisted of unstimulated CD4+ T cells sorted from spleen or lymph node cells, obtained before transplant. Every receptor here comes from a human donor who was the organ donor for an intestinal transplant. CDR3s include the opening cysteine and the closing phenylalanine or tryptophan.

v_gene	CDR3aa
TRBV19	CASRKGNYGYTF
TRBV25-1	CASGSTTGNTIYF
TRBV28	CASSFLGTSNYGYTF
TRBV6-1	CASSDRTGYYGYTF
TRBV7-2	CASSSDSNTEAFF
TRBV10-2	CASSDEGLAGGGELFF
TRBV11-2	CASSLGVRWNEQFF
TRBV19	CASSIGLMNTEAFF
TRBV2	CASSLEQGTYNEQFF
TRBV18	CASSPSPGTGVTGELFF
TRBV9	CASSVDPGITDTQYF
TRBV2	CASSGQVEGYTF
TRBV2	CASRSGERSSSYEQYF
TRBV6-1	CASRETGVGGYTF
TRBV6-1	CASSRNTGELFF
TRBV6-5	CASKRRRSYEQYF
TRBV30	CAWSRGDQPQHF
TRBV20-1	CSPRERGTQYF
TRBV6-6	CASSQLAGAPNEQFF
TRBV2	CASSTGTGGGQYF
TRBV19	CASSMKASFNQPQHF
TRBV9	CASSASSRTDTQYF
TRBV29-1	CSVSWGGTYEQYF
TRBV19	CASSIDGSGQGQRELFF
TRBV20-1	CSAKRGKLFF
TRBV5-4	CASSLGGRGETQYF
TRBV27	CASKRTGRFNEKLFF
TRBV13	CASSDRKAGGYEQYF
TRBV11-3	CASSWTGQTKNIQYF
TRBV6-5	CASSYRQNNSPLHF
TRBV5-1	CASSLAGQGDTQYF
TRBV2	CASLGQGLNNEQFF